These T cell receptor beta chains were read from a single sample in a study of tumor and adjacent non-tumor tissue in lung cancer. TCRdb reprocessed the multiplex PCR reads via MiXCR and lists one record per CDR3 protein. The repertoire has under 95,000 distinct CDR3 sequences, roughly 80% of them found once; the top ten carry about 51%. The sequenced material came from distant non-tumor lung tissue. All receptors come from a man between 60 and 75 years old with non-small cell lung cancer. Both conserved end residues are part of each CDR3. The order of the fields is J gene, V gene, clone size, D gene, CDR3 DNA, CDR3 protein. The D gene is left open where the match is weak. The size entry is marked missing in some rows and otherwise reads once, few, many or a size class.

J: TRBJ2-5; V: TRBV20-1; size: -; D: TRBD2; DNA: TGCAGTGTTAGAGATTTGGGGCTAGCGGAGGAGACCCAGTACTTC; CDR3: CSVRDLGLAEETQYF
J: TRBJ1-1; V: TRBV11-3; size: -; D: TRBD1; DNA: TGTGCCAGGAGCTTAGAGTTTGCGGGACAGGGACAATTTTCAGCTTTCTTT; CDR3: CARSLEFAGQGQFSAFF
J: TRBJ2-1; V: TRBV6-5; size: -; D: TRBD2; DNA: TGTACAAGCAGTTACGGCGGGAGGGCCAGTAATAAGCAGTTCTTC; CDR3: CTSSYGGRASNKQFF
J: TRBJ2-5; V: TRBV11-2; size: -; D: -; DNA: TGTGCCAGCTCCACAATGGGGGGGCCAAAGGGGACCCAGTACTTC; CDR3: CASSTMGGPKGTQYF
J: TRBJ2-1; V: TRBV20-1; size: -; D: -; DNA: TGCAGGCACAACGGGGCCCCGAACTACAATGAGCAGTTCTTC; CDR3: CRHNGAPNYNEQFF
J: TRBJ2-1; V: TRBV20-1; size: -; D: TRBD2; DNA: TGCAGTGCTCGTAGCGGGGGGACGCCCTATAATGAGCAGTTCTTC; CDR3: CSARSGGTPYNEQFF
J: TRBJ2-4; V: TRBV20-1; size: many; D: TRBD2; DNA: TGCAGTGCACGGACTAGCGGGAGGGGAAACATTCAGTACTTC; CDR3: CSARTSGRGNIQYF
J: TRBJ2-2; V: TRBV29-1; size: once; D: TRBD1; DNA: TGCAGCGTCCAGGGACAGGGGAAAACCGGGGAGCTGTCTTTT; CDR3: CSVQGQGKTGELSF
J: TRBJ2-3; V: TRBV20-1; size: once; D: -; DNA: TGCATTGCCACACCCAGCAGTTTCACATATACGCAGTATTTT; CDR3: CIATPSSFTYTQYF
J: TRBJ1-6; V: TRBV20-1; size: -; D: -; DNA: TGCAGTACTATCCGGAATAGGGACGGGTCACCCCTCCACTTT; CDR3: CSTIRNRDGSPLHF
J: TRBJ1-4; V: TRBV20-1; size: -; D: TRBD1; DNA: TGCAGTGCTAGGGGATCGGGACAGGGGCATGAAAAACTGTTTTTT; CDR3: CSARGSGQGHEKLFF
J: TRBJ2-1; V: TRBV4-2; size: -; D: TRBD2; DNA: TGTGCCAGGAGCCAAGATACTAGCGGGGGGGCTTACAATGAGCAGTTCTTC; CDR3: CARSQDTSGGAYNEQFF
J: TRBJ2-7; V: TRBV11-3; size: few; D: -; DNA: TGTGCCAGCAGCTTCGGGGGTCACGAGCAGTACTTC; CDR3: CASSFGGHEQYF
J: TRBJ1-2; V: TRBV6-4; size: -; D: -; DNA: TGTGCCAGCAGTGACTCGAGCGGGGGAGCGGGTGGCTACACCTTC; CDR3: CASSDSSGGAGGYTF
J: TRBJ2-4; V: TRBV20-1; size: -; D: -; DNA: TGCAGTGCTAGTAAACAAGGAGGGGGATCGGACATTCTGTACTTC; CDR3: CSASKQGGGSDILYF
J: TRBJ1-1; V: TRBV11-2; size: once; D: -; DNA: TGTCTCAGCAGCTTCCGGGGTTACACTGAAGCTTTCTTT; CDR3: CLSSFRGYTEAFF